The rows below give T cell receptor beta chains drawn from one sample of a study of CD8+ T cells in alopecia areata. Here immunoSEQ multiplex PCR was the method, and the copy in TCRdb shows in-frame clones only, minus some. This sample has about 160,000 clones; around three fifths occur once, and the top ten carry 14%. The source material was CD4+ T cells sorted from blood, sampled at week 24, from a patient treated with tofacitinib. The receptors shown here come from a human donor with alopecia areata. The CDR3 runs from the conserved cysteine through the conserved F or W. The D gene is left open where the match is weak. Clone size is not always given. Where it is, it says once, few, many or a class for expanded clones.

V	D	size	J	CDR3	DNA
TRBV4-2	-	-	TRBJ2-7	CASSQDINPGIYEQYF	TGTGCCAGCAGCCAAGATATCAACCCGGGCATCTACGAGCAGTACTTC
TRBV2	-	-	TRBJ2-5	CASSEATLGFKETQYF	TGTGCCAGCAGTGAAGCAACACTCGGGTTTAAAGAGACCCAGTACTTC
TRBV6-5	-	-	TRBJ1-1	CASSYRVGDTEAFF	TGTGCCAGCAGCTACAGGGTTGGGGACACTGAAGCTTTCTTT
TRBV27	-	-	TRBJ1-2	CASSPLLTVNYGYTF	TGTGCCAGCAGTCCGTTACTGACAGTTAACTATGGCTACACCTTC
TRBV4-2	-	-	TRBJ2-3	CASSQDSWTSTDTQYF	TGTGCCAGCAGCCAAGATTCGTGGACTAGCACAGATACGCAGTATTTT
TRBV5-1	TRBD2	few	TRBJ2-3	CASSPRTSGFLSTSTDTQYF	TGCGCCAGCAGCCCTAGGACTAGCGGGTTCCTTTCTACTAGCACAGATACGCAGTATTTT
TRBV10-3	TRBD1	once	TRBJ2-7	CAISTYRGEQYF	TGTGCCATCAGTACCTACAGGGGCGAGCAGTACTTC
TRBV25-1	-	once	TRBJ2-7	CASSDSGAKQYF	TGTGCCAGCAGTGATAGTGGGGCAAAGCAGTACTTC
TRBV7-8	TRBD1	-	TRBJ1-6	CASSLAGQNSYNSPLHF	TGTGCCAGCAGCTTAGCGGGACAGAACAGCTATAATTCACCCCTCCACTTT
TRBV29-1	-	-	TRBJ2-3	CSVDAGQTSTDTQYF	TGCAGCGTTGACGCTGGGCAAACTAGCACAGATACGCAGTATTTT
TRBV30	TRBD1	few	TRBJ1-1	CAWSKGANTEAFF	TGTGCCTGGAGTAAGGGGGCGAACACTGAAGCTTTCTTT
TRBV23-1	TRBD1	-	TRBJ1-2	CASSLRGTGYGYTF	TGCGCCAGCAGTCTACGCGGGACAGGGTACGGCTACACCTTC
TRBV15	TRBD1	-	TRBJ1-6	CATSHLQTGSVSPLHF	TGTGCCACCAGCCACCTTCAGACAGGGTCTGTATCACCCCTCCACTTT
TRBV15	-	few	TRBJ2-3	CATSRDRAEDTQYF	TGTGCCACCAGCAGAGATAGGGCAGAGGATACGCAGTATTTT
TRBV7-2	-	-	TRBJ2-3	CASSLIRDVASTDTQYF	TGTGCCAGCAGCTTAATCAGGGACGTAGCTAGCACAGATACGCAGTATTTT